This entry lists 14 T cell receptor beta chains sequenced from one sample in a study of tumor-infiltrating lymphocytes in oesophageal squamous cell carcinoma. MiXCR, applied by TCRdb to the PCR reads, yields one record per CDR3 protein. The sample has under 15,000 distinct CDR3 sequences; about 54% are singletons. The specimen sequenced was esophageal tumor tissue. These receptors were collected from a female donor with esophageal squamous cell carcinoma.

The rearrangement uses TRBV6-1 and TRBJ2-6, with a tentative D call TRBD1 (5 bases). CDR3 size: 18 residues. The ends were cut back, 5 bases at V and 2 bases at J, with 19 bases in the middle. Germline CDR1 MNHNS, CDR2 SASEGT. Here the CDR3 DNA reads TGTGCCAGCAGTTTCCTACAGTGGGGCGGAGCTGGGGCCAACGTCCTGACTTTC. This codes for CASSFLQWGGAGANVLTF.

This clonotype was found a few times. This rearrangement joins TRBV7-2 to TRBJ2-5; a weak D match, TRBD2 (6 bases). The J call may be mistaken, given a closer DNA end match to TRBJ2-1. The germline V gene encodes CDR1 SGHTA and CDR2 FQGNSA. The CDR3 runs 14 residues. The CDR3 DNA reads TGTGCCAGCAGCTTAAACCGCGGCGGGGATGAGCAGTTCTTC. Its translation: CASSLNRGGDEQFF.

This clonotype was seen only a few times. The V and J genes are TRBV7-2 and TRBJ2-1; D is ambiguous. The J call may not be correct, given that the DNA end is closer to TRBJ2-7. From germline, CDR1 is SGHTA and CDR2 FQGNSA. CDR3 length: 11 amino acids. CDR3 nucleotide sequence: TGTGCCAGCAGCCTATCCTACGAGCAGTACTTC. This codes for CASSLSYEQYF.

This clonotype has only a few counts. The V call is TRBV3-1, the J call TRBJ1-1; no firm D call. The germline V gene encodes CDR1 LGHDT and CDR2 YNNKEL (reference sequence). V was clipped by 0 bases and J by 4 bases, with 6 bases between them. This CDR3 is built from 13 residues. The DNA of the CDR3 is TGTGCCAGCAGCCAAGAACCGCGCACTGAAGCTTTCTTT. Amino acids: CASSQEPRTEAFF.

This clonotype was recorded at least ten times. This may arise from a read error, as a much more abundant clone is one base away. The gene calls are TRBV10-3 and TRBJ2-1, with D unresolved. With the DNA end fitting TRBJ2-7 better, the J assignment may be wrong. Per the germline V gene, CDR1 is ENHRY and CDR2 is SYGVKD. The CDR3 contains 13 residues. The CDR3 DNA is TGTGCCATCAGTAGGCGTATCGACAATGAGCAGTACTTC. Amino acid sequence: CAISRRIDNEQYF.

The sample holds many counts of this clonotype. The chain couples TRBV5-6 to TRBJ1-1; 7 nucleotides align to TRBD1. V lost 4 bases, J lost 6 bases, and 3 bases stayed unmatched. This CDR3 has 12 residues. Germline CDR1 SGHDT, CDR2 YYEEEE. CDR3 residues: CASSAGGSEAFF. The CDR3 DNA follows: TGTGCCAGCAGCGCAGGGGGTTCTGAAGCTTTCTTT.

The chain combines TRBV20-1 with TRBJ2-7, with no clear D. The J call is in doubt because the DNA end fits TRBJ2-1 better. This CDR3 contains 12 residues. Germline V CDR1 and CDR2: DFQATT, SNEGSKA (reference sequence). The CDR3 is CSAPKGYNEQFF. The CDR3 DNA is TGCAGTGCCCCTAAAGGGTACAATGAGCAGTTCTTC.

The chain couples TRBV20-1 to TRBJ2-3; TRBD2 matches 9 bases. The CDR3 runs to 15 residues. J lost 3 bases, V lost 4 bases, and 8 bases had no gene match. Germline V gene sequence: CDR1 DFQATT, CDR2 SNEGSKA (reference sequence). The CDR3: CSATSGTSMTDTQYF. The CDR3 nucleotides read TGCAGTGCTACCTCCGGGACTAGCATGACAGATACGCAGTATTTT.

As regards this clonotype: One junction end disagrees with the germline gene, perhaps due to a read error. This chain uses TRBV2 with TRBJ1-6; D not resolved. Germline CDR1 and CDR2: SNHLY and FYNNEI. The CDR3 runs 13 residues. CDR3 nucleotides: TGTGCCAGCAGTATAGGACTAGGAGAGACCCAGTACTTT. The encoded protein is CASSIGLGETQYF.

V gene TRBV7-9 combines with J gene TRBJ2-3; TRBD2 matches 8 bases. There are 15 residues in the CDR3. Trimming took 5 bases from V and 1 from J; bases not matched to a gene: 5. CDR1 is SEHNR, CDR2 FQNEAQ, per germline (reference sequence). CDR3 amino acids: CASSLGLARTDTQYF. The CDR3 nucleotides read TGTGCCAGCAGCCTAGGACTAGCCCGCACAGATACGCAGTATTTT.

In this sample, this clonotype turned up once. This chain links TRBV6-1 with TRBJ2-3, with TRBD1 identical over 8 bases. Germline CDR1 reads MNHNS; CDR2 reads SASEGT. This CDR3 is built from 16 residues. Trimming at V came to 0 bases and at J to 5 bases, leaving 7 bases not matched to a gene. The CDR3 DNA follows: TGTGCCAGCAGTGAAGCTGTGGACAGGGCGGTAGATACGCAGTATTTT. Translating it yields CASSEAVDRAVDTQYF.

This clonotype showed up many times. The CDR3 DNA is TGTGCCAGCAGTGGGGGACAGGGGTCGAGCGAGCAGTACTTC. This sequence encodes CASSGGQGSSEQYF. This chain uses TRBV2 with TRBJ2-7; 10 nucleotides line up with TRBD1. The germline V gene has CDR1 SNHLY and CDR2 FYNNEI. The trim removed 4 bases at V and 6 bases at J, leaving 6 bases unmatched. The CDR3 is 14 amino acids.

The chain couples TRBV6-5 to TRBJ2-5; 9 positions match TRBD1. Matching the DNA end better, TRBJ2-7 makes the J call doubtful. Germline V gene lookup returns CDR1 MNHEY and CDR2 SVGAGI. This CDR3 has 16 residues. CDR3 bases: TGTGCCAGCAGTGAAGGCACCGGGACAGGGTACGACGAGCAGTACTTC. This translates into CASSEGTGTGYDEQYF.

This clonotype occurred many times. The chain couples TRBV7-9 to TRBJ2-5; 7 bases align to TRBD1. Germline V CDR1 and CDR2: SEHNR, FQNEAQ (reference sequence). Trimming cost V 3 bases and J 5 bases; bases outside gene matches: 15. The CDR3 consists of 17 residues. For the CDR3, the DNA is TGTGCCAGCAGCTTCTCTACCGGGACAGAGGGGCGGGAGACCCAGTACTTC. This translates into CASSFSTGTEGRETQYF.